This T cell receptor (beta chain) appears in the sequencing data of a study of HIV-infected children after antiretroviral therapy interruption. Study-wide background: Most participating children were previously exposed to EBV and CMV. For the interruption arm, samples span week 0 through about 3 years after study end. Notes on the study in general: The CD45RA+ naive sort may contain some EMRA or stem memory cells.

The TCR library was built from RNA with a 3' RACE protocol and unique molecular identifiers. TCRdb reprocessed the 3' RACE reads with MiXCR, giving one entry per CDR3 protein. The sample lists around 41,000 distinct CDR3 sequences; more than 6.5% were seen once. Trimming cost V 0 bases and J 2 bases; bases outside gene matches: 4. The germline V gene has CDR1 DFQATT and CDR2 SNEGSKA (reference sequence). CDR3 size: 14 residues. At least ten counts were recorded for this clonotype. Its antigen remains unidentified. Treatment indicated: PENTA 11 planned treatment interruption arm or continuous ART arm. Participants had taken at least three-drug ART for at least 24 weeks.

The sequencing here drew on CD45RA+ CD4+ T cells from PBMCs, pooled from several time points, taken from a donor given antiretroviral therapy, either interrupted or continuous. Subset noted: naive CD4+ CD45RA+ CD45RO- T cells. The sequence was obtained from a pool of human donors with HIV. The rearrangement uses TRBV20-1 and TRBJ2-7; 7 nucleotides align to TRBD1. As DNA, the CDR3 is TGCAGTGCTAGAGAGCGACAGGGTCCCTACGAGCAGTACTTC. Translation gives CSARERQGPYEQYF.